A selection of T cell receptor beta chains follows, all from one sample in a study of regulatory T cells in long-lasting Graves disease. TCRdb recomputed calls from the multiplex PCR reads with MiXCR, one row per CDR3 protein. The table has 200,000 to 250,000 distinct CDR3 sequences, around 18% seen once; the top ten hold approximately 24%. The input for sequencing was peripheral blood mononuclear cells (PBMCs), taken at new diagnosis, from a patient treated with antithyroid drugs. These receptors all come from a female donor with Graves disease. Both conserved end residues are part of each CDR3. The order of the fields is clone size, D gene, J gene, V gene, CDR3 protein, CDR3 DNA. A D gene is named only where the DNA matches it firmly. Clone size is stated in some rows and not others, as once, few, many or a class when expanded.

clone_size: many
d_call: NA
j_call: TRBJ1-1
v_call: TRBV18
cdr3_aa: CASSPPPSTYTEAFF
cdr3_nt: TGTGCCAGCTCACCACCTCCTAGCACCTACACTGAAGCTTTCTTT

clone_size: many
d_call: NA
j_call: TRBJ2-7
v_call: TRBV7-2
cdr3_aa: CASSPDRQGFHEQYF
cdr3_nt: TGTGCCAGCAGCCCCGACCGGCAGGGTTTCCACGAGCAGTACTTC

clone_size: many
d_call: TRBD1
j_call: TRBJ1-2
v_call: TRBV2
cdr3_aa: CASSEDRGAYGYTF
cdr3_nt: TGTGCCAGCAGTGAGGACAGGGGCGCCTATGGCTACACCTTC

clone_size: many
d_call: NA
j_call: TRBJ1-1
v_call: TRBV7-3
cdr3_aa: CASSFAAGTEAFF
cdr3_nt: TGTGCCAGCAGCTTCGCGGCTGGGACTGAAGCTTTCTTT

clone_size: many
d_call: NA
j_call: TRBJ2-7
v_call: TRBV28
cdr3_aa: CASSQTGTLGGQYF
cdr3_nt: TGTGCCAGCAGTCAGACAGGGACCCTCGGGGGGCAGTACTTC

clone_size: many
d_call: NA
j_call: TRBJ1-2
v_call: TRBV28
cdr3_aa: CASSLGAGDDYGYTF
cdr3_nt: TGTGCCAGCAGTTTAGGGGCAGGGGATGACTATGGCTACACCTTC

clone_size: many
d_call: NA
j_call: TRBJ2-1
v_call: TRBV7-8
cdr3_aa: CASSLARGVSYNEQFF
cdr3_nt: TGTGCCAGCAGCTTAGCCCGCGGGGTCTCCTACAATGAGCAGTTCTTC

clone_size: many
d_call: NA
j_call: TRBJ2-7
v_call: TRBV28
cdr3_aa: CASTSTAYEQYF
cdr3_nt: TGTGCCAGCACCTCGACTGCCTACGAGCAGTACTTC

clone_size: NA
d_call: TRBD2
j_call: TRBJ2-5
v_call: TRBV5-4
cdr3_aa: CASSIKLAVLETQYF
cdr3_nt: TGTGCCAGCAGCATAAAACTAGCGGTGCTAGAGACCCAGTACTTC

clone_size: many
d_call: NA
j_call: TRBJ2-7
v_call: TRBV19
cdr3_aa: CASSAPGGRTPYEQYF
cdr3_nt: TGTGCCAGTAGTGCCCCCGGGGGAAGGACCCCGTACGAGCAGTACTTC

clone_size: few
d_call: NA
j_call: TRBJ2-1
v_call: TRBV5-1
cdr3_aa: CASSSAFANEQFF
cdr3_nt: TGCGCCAGCAGCTCGGCTTTCGCCAATGAGCAGTTCTTC

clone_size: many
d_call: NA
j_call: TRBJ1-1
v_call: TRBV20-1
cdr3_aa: CSASQDSLMNTEAFF
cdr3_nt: TGCAGTGCTTCCCAAGACAGTTTAATGAACACTGAAGCTTTCTTT

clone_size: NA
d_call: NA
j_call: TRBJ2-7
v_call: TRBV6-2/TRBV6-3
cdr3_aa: CASSYGWQGGKEQYF
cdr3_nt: TGTGCCAGCAGTTACGGCTGGCAGGGGGGGAAGGAGCAGTACTTC

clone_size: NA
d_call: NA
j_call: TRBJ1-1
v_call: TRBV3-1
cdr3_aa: CASTGGMGRGTEAFF
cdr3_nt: TGTGCCAGCACCGGGGGGATGGGAAGGGGCACTGAAGCTTTCTTT

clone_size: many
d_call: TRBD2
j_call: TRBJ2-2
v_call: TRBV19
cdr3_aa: CASKLFGEGTGELFF
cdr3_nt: TGTGCCAGTAAGCTTTTCGGGGAGGGAACCGGGGAGCTGTTTTTT

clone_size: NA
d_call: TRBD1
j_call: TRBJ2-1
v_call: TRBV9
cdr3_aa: CASSLTTGGPYNEQFF
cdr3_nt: TGTGCCAGCAGCCTTACGACAGGGGGCCCCTACAATGAGCAGTTCTTC

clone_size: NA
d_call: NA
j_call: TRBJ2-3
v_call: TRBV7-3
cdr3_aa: CASSPTTNTDTQYF
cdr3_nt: TGTGCCAGCAGCCCGACGACTAACACAGATACGCAGTATTTT

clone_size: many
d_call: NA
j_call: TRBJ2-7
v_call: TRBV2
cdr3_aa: CASSETPGAYEQYF
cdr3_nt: TGTGCCAGCAGTGAAACCCCAGGGGCCTACGAGCAGTACTTC

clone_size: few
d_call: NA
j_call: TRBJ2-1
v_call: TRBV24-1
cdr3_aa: CATSGLKSGLYNEQFF
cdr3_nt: TGTGCCACCAGTGGGCTAAAGTCGGGACTCTACAATGAGCAGTTCTTC

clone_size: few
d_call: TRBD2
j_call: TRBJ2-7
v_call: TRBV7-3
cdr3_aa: CASSLGGGPLYEQYF
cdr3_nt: TGTGCCAGCAGCTTGGGGGGAGGGCCGCTCTACGAGCAGTACTTC

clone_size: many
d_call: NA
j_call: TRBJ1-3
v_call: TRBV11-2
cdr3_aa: CASSPSRPLSGNTIYF
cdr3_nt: TGTGCCAGCAGCCCATCTCGCCCCCTCTCGGGAAACACCATATATTTT

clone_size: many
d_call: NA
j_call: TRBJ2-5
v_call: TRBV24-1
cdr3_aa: CATSDPGGSETQYF
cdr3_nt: TGTGCCACCAGTGACCCCGGAGGCTCAGAGACCCAGTACTTC

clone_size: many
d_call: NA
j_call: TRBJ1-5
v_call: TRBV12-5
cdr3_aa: CASVSSGAQHF
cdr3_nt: TGTGCTAGTGTAAGTTCGGGAGCTCAGCATTTT

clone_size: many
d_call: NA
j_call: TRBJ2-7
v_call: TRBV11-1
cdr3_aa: CASSLPRAPTGSYEQYF
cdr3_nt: TGTGCCAGCAGCTTACCTCGAGCTCCAACAGGGTCCTACGAGCAGTACTTC

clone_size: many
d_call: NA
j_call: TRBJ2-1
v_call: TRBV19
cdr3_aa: CASSSPSGDNEQFF
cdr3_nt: TGTGCCAGTAGTAGTCCTTCTGGTGACAATGAGCAGTTCTTC

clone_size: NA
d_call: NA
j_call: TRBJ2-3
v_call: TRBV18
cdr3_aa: CASSSAEYRTDTQYF
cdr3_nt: TGTGCCAGCTCCTCCGCAGAGTACCGCACAGATACGCAGTATTTT

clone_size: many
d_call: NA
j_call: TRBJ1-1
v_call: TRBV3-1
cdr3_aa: CASSQDGFFNTEAFF
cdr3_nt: TGTGCCAGCAGCCAAGATGGATTTTTTAACACTGAAGCTTTCTTT

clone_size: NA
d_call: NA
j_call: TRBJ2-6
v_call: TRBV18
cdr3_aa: CASSPPRTELSSGANVLTF
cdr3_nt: TGTGCCAGCTCACCTCCGCGGACGGAATTAAGCTCTGGGGCCAACGTCCTGACTTTC

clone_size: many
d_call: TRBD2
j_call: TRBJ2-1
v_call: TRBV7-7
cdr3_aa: CASSLASGLYNEQFF
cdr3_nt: TGTGCTAGCAGCTTAGCTAGCGGGCTATACAATGAGCAGTTCTTC

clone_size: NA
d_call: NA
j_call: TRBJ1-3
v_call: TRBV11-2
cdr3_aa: CASSMDRLSGNTIYF
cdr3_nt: TGTGCCAGCAGCATGGACCGACTCTCTGGAAACACCATATATTTT